This T cell receptor (beta chain) was sequenced during a study of blood T cell repertoires in COVID-19 (dated by TCRdb to 2018 to 2020). Turning to the overall study: Collaborator samples came from the United States, Italy and Spain and covered acute and convalescent phases of COVID-19. The material from the prospective study consisted of cDNA or gDNA derived from T cells, B-cell-depleted T cells, or PBMCs. Deeply sampled blood TCRbeta repertoires from subjects exposed to, actively infected with, or recovered from COVID-19 were included in the dataset. The repertoires were made available in a free public database intended to serve as a resource for research on the immune response to SARS-CoV-2. The samples were drawn from two sources: the first 160 participants of the ongoing ImmuneRACE study, and 1,000 to 1,500 subjects contributed by 6 global collaborators. A de-identified subject ID, COVID-19 status, age in years and sex were almost always included in the sample metadata. Where HLA class I and class II types were available, the types were taken from metadata supplied by the sample provider, not from assay-based typing. Here is what the overall study found, with its caveats: The quantity of clinical and demographic metadata differed by source and by participant and was supplied without curation.

Whole blood was collected in K2EDTA tubes by collaborating institutions according to the institutions' own protocols. Collaborator samples were shipped for TCRbeta analysis as frozen whole blood, isolated PBMCs, or DNA extracted from either sample type. As concerns this clone: Which antigen it targets is not known. There are no base qualities to consult, and no much larger clone falls within one base.

TCRbeta CDR3 regions were amplified from genomic DNA using the immunoSEQ Assay, a bias-controlled multiplex PCR. The authors processed their data as follows. Nucleated cell counts per sample were estimated from amplification of reference gene primers within the assay. To quantify the absolute abundance of each unique TCRbeta CDR3 rearrangement, sequence reads were collapsed and filtered. For each sample, productive Simpson clonality was calculated as the square root of Simpson's diversity index over productive rearrangements. TCRdb mirrors the immuneACCESS table, restricted to in-frame sequences. Some clones are absent from its copies; in checked studies, under half trace to an unresolved V gene, and the reason for the others is unknown. From that table come the V and J calls and clone size; the DNA was used to work out D and trimming. This sample holds about 140,000 clones; approximately 84% were observed only once. Of the sample, 4% falls within the top ten clones.

The CDR3 numbers 15 residues from cysteine through phenylalanine. The entry retains the CDR3 DNA only, 45 bases that are in frame from base 1. V trim: 0 bases; J trim: 2 bases; unmatched bases: 5. The germline V gene (reference sequence) specifies SGHNT as CDR1 and YYREEE as CDR2. The chain uses TRBV5-4 and TRBJ2-7, with 7 bases in between that match TRBD2. The receptor comes from a woman aged 55-69 years with acute or convalescent COVID-19. Source material: peripheral blood. The CDR3 region has the sequence CASSLGGGSPYEQYF. The sequenced DNA: TGTGCCAGCAGCTTGGGGGGAGGGAGTCCCTACGAGCAGTACTTC.